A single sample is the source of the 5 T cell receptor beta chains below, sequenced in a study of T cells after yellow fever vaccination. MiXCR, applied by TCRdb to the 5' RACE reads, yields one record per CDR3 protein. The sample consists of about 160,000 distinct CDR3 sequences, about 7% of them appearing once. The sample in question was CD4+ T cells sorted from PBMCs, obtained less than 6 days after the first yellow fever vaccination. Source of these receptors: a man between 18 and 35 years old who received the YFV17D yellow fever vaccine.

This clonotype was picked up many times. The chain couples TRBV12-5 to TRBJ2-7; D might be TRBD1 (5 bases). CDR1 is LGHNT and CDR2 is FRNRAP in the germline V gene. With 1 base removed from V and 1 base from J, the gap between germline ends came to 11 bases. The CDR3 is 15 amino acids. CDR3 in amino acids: CASGLDTGWSYEQYF. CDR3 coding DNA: TGTGCTAGTGGTTTGGACACAGGATGGTCCTACGAGCAGTACTTC. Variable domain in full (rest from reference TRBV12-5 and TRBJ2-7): DARVTQTPRHKVTEMGQEVTMRCQPILGHNTVFWYRQTMMQGLELLAYFRNRAPLDDSGMPKDRFSAEMPDATLATLKIQPSEPRDSAVYFCASGLDTGWSYEQYFGPGTRLTVT.

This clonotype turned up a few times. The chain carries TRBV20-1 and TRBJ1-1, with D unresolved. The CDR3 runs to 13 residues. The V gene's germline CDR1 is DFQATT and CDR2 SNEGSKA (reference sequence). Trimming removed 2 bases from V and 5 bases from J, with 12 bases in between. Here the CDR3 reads CSARSGGPTEAFF. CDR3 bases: TGCAGTGCTAGATCGGGCGGACCAACTGAAGCTTTCTTT.

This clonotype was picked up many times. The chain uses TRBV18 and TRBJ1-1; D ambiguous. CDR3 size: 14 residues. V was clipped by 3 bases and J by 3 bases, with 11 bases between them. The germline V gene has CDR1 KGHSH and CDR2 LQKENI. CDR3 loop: CASSPSMADTEAFF. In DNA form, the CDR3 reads TGTGCCAGCTCACCGAGTATGGCGGACACTGAAGCTTTCTTT.

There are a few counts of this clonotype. The CDR3 sequence is CASSQVETQYF. The CDR3 coding sequence is TGTGCCAGCAGCCAAGTCGAGACCCAGTACTTC. V is TRBV3-1 and J is TRBJ2-5; D uncertain. CDR3 size: 11 residues. Germline values: CDR1 LGHDT, CDR2 YNNKEL (reference sequence). V was trimmed by 1 base and J by 5 bases, leaving 2 bases between them.

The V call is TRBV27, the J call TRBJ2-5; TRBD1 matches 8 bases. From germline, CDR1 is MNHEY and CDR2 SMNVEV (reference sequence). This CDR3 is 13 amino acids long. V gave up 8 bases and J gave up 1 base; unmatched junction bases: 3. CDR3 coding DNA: TGTGCCAGCTCGACAGGGGCCCAAGAGACCCAGTACTTC. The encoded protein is CASSTGAQETQYF.